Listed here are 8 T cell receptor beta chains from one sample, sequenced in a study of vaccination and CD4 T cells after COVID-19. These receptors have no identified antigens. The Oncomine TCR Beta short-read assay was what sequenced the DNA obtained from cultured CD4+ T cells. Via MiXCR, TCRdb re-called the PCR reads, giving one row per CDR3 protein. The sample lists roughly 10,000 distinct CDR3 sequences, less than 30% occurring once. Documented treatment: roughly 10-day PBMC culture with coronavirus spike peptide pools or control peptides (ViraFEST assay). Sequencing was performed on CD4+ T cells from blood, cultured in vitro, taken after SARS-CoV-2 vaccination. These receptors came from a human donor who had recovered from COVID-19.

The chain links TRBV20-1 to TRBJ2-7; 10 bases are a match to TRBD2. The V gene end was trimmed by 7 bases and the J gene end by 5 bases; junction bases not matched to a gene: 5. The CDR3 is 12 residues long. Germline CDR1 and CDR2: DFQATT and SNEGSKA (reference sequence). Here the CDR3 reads CSVPGTSDEQYF. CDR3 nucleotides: TGCAGTGTACCCGGGACTAGCGACGAGCAGTACTTC.

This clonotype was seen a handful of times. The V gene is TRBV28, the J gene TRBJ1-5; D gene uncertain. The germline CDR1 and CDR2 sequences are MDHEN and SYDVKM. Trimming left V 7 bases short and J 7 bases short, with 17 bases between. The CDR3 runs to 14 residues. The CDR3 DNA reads TGTGCCAGCACCCCGGGGAGGGTATGGCAGCCCCAGCATTTT. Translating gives CASTPGRVWQPQHF.

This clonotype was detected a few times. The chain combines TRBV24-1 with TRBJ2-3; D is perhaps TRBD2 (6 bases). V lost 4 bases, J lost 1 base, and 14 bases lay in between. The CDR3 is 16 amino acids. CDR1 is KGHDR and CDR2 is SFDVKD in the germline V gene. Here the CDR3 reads CATSDSTSRGTDTQYF. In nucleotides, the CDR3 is TGTGCCACCAGTGACTCAACTAGCAGGGGCACAGATACGCAGTATTTT.

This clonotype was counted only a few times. The CDR3 is CSARDPLAGGGFF. The CDR3 nucleotides are TGCAGTGCTAGAGACCCTCTAGCGGGGGGTGGGTTCTTC. V and J are TRBV20-1 and TRBJ2-1, with 11 bases aligning to TRBD2. Looked up from germline, CDR1 is DFQATT and CDR2 is SNEGSKA (reference sequence). Unmatched junction bases numbered 7, after V lost 0 bases and J lost 15 bases. The CDR3 has 13 amino acids.

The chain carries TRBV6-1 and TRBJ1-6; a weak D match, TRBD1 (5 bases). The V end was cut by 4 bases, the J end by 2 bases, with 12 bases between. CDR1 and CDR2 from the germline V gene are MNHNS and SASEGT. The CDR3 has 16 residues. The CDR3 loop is CASSGDLRTYNSPLHF. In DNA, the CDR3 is TGTGCCAGCAGTGGGGACTTAAGGACCTATAATTCACCCCTCCACTTT.

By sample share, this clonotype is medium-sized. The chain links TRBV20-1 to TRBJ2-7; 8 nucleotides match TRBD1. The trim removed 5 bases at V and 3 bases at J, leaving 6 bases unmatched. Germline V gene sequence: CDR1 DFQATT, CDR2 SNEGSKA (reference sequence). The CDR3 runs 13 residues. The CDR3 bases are TGCAGTGCTTCCTCAGGGGGCATCTACGAGCAGTACTTC. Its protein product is CSASSGGIYEQYF.

CDR3 sequence (DNA): TGCAGTGCTAGAGACCCACTGGAGGCAGGGGTCAATGAGCAGTTCTTC. Residues: CSARDPLEAGVNEQFF. The V and J genes are TRBV20-1 and TRBJ2-1, with D perhaps TRBD1 (6 bases). Trimming stripped 0 bases from V and 6 bases from J, with 18 bases between. This CDR3 has 16 amino acids. Germline V gives CDR1 DFQATT, CDR2 SNEGSKA (reference sequence).

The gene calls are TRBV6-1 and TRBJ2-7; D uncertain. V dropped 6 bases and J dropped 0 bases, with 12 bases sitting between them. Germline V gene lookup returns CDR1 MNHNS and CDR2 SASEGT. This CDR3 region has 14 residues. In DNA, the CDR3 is TGTGCCAGCAGGTTAGAACCGAGCTCCTACGAGCAGTACTTC. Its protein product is CASRLEPSSYEQYF.